Reported below is one TCR beta chain. Its specificity is not known. The sample's time point: newly diagnosed GD, antithyroid drugs for less than 3 months. Making the TCR library involved RNA that had been extracted from PBMCs. Relying on iRepertoire HTBI primers and Arm-PCR of CDR3 regions, the team built TCR beta libraries. In the original analysis: Overall, samples carried approximately 60 TRBV and approximately 14 TRBJ segments. TCRdb ran MiXCR on the multiplex PCR reads and lists one entry per CDR3 protein. The V and J calls come from TCRdb's annotation, not from the publication. This table has a few hundred thousand distinct CDR3 sequences, around 15% appearing once. This sample is part of a study of regulatory T cells in long-lasting Graves disease. CDR3 length equals 15 residues. CDR1 is DFQATT, CDR2 SNEGSKA, per germline (reference sequence). The V segment lost 6 bases and the J segment 6 bases; nucleotides outside the gene matches: 12.

General study findings and limits: Persistent disease preferred TRBV28, TRBJ1-2 and TRBJ2-5; new disease, TRBV20-1 and TRBJ2-1.

These data are also associated with another study on T cells in Graves' hyperthyroidism and ophthalmopathy.

The genes are TRBV20-1 and TRBJ1-5, with 9 bases that match TRBD1. The sequence came from a woman in her late teens or twenties with Graves disease. The sample consisted of peripheral blood mononuclear cells (PBMCs), taken at new diagnosis, from a patient treated with antithyroid drugs. The CDR3 region is CSAESTGQGGQPQHF. The DNA for the CDR3 is TGCAGTGCCGAATCTACGGGACAGGGCGGTCAGCCCCAGCATTTT.